Given below is one TCR beta chain in context. The sample comes from a study of blood T cell repertoires in COVID-19. Germline V lookup: CDR1 SQVTM, CDR2 ANQGSEA. This CDR3 is built from 12 residues. Trimming removed 7 bases from V and 1 base from J, with 10 bases in between. Participants came from about two dozen US areas, aged about 18 to 89 years. Participant-reported clinical history was the basis for cohort assignment. Sequencing used immunoSEQ multiplex PCR; TCRdb keeps in-frame clones, though not all of them. This table holds about 270,000 clones, approximately 90% found once. V usage is TRBV29-1 and J usage is TRBJ1-1, with D uncertain. The sample was PBMCs or T cells enriched from blood (not recorded which). This sequence was found in a man aged 40-50 years who had been exposed to COVID-19. In DNA, the CDR3 is TGCAGCGATAACCGGGGGAACACTGAAGCTTTCTTT. It yields the protein CSDNRGNTEAFF.